Following are 21 T cell receptor beta chains from one sample sequenced in a study of persistence of HIV-infected CD4 T cells. Their antigen targets remain unknown. Overlapping HIV-1 Gag 15-mer peptides at approximately 0.91 ug per peptide per mL were used. CD40L-negative CD69-negative CD45RO-high memory CD4+ T cells were sorted as populations depleted of antigen-responding cells. This was the immunoSEQ version 4 assay in survey mode. Libraries were prepared by immunoSEQ multiplex PCR; TCRdb keeps only in-frame clonotypes and omits some of them. The table shows tens of thousands of clones, with about 84% occurring only once. The source material was CD4+ T cells sorted from PBMCs after approximately 19-hour stimulation, sampled from a patient who received antiretroviral therapy. Receptors originate from an adult man with HIV who was CMV-seropositive.

The chain combines TRBV6-6 with TRBJ1-3; 8 bases fit TRBD1. Trimming at V came to 5 bases and at J to 0 bases, leaving 9 bases not matched to a gene. Per germline, CDR1 MNHNY and CDR2 SVGAGI (reference sequence). CDR3 length: 17 residues. The CDR3 DNA follows: TGTGCCAGCAGTCAACGGACAGGGCTCCTCTCTGGAAACACCATATATTTT. Translated, it gives CASSQRTGLLSGNTIYF.

CDR3 protein: CASSEYRGGYTF. Here the CDR3 DNA reads TGTGCCAGCAGCGAATACAGGGGGGGCTACACCTTC. The chain employs TRBV21-1 and TRBJ1-2; TRBD1, the table's D call, was not compared with the DNA. TRBV21-1 is a pseudogene locus. The CDR3 sequence is 12 residues long.

The V and J genes are TRBV4-2 and TRBJ2-1; TRBD1 is a possible D gene (6 bases). CDR1 and CDR2 (germline): LGHNA, YNFKEQ. Trimming took 3 bases from V and 9 from J, leaving 15 bases between them. The CDR3 is 14 residues long. The CDR3 reads CASSQERQAGEQFF. The DNA for the CDR3 is TGTGCCAGCAGCCAGGAGAGACAGGCCGGTGAGCAGTTCTTC.

This clone was picked up one time. The chain combines TRBV19 with TRBJ1-4; tentative D call: TRBD1 (5 bases). The CDR3 has 16 amino acids. The germline V and J ends were trimmed by 4 bases and 4 bases, with 16 bases remaining between them. CDR1 LNHDA and CDR2 SQIVND come from the germline V gene (reference sequence). CDR3 residues: CASSRSLGRNNEKLFF. In nucleotides, the CDR3 is TGTGCCAGTAGTAGGAGCCTGGGGCGGAATAATGAAAAACTGTTTTTT.

The CDR3 region is CASSLIPGGGNYGYTF. DNA of the CDR3: TGTGCCAGCAGTTTAATCCCCGGCGGGGGGAACTATGGCTACACCTTC. The chain uses TRBV27 and TRBJ1-2; perhaps TRBD1 as D (5 bases). CDR1 and CDR2 (germline): MNHEY, SMNVEV (reference sequence). V lost 2 bases to trimming and J lost 2 bases, with 15 bases between them. This CDR3 comprises 16 residues.

The gene calls are TRBV19 and TRBJ1-3; TRBD1 might be the D (6 bases). The germline V gene has CDR1 LNHDA and CDR2 SQIVND (reference sequence). This CDR3 comprises 14 residues. V lost 8 bases to trimming and J lost 0 bases, with 11 bases between them. Here the CDR3 DNA reads TGTGCCAGTCTACTGGACAGCTCTGGAAACACCATATATTTT. Its protein product is CASLLDSSGNTIYF.

To note about this clone: Other DNA variants within this sample encode the same CDR3. The chain uses TRBV5-4 and TRBJ2-1, with D unclear. Germline lookup yields CDR1 SGHNT and CDR2 YYREEE (reference sequence). This CDR3 contains 12 residues. V was trimmed by 2 bases and J by 6 bases, leaving 6 bases between them. The CDR3 DNA follows: TGTGCCAGCAGCTTAGATCGCAATGAGCAGTTCTTC. It encodes CASSLDRNEQFF.

This rearrangement joins TRBV2 to TRBJ1-5; D perhaps matches TRBD1 (6 bases). From germline, CDR1 is SNHLY and CDR2 FYNNEI. This CDR3 is 14 amino acids long. V was cut by 5 bases and J by 8 bases, with 16 bases left in between. The CDR3 DNA is TGTGCCAGCAGTAAGCGGGGGGCAGGGGAGCCCCAGCATTTT. It is translated as CASSKRGAGEPQHF.

The rearrangement uses TRBV5-6 and TRBJ1-1, with a possible D match to TRBD1 (5 bases). The CDR3 is made up of 15 amino acids. Per germline, CDR1 SGHDT and CDR2 YYEEEE. Trimming left V 1 base short and J 3 bases short, with 13 bases between. CDR3 coding DNA: TGTGCCAGCAGCTTGATTGGCAGGGTGGACACTGAAGCTTTCTTT. It is translated as CASSLIGRVDTEAFF.

DNA for the CDR3: TGCGCCAGCAGCCAGACTAGCAGAACGCAGTATTTT. Encoded protein: CASSQTSRTQYF. The V gene is TRBV4-1, the J gene TRBJ2-3; 7 positions match TRBD2. V was pared by 3 bases and J by 9 bases, with 3 bases of the junction left unmatched. This CDR3 comprises 12 residues. Germline CDR1 is MGHRA and CDR2 is YSYEKL.

The V call is TRBV10-3, the J call TRBJ2-3; a weak D match, TRBD1 (7 bases). V gave up 10 bases and J gave up 5 bases, with 10 bases separating them. CDR3 length: 11 amino acids. Per the germline V gene, CDR1 is ENHRY and CDR2 is SYGVKD. As DNA, the CDR3 is TGTGCCACTCAGGGGGGAGATACGCAGTATTTT. This encodes CATQGGDTQYF.

The chain combines TRBV19 with TRBJ1-1; D might be TRBD1 (5 bases). CDR1 and CDR2 from the germline V gene are LNHDA and SQIVND (reference sequence). Trimming pared 5 bases from V and 5 bases from J, leaving 12 bases between. The CDR3 covers 13 residues. The CDR3 DNA follows: TGTGCCAGTAGTGTCCAGGGTGAAACTGAAGCTTTCTTT. This codes for CASSVQGETEAFF.

V is TRBV27 and J is TRBJ2-2, with TRBD2 matching 14 bases. In germline, CDR1 is MNHEY, CDR2 SMNVEV (reference sequence). The CDR3 has 16 amino acids. Trimming removed 4 bases from V and 5 bases from J; junction bases left unmatched: 3. CDR3 DNA sequence: TGTGCCAGCAGTTCCGGGACTAGCGGGAGAACCGGGGAGCTGTTTTTT. Its protein is CASSSGTSGRTGELFF.

The chain is built from TRBV6-5 and TRBJ2-5; a possible D gene is TRBD2 (5 bases). The ends were cut back, 2 bases at V and 5 bases at J, with 15 bases in the middle. The germline gives CDR1 MNHEY, CDR2 SVGAGI. The CDR3 totals 15 residues. The chain's CDR3 is CASSYGRPLGETQYF. The CDR3 DNA is TGTGCCAGCAGTTACGGGAGACCGTTGGGGGAGACCCAGTACTTC.

The V and J genes are TRBV4-2 and TRBJ1-2; weak D call: TRBD1 (6 bases). The CDR3 has 16 residues. V was cut by 0 bases and J by 4 bases, with 15 bases left in between. The germline gives CDR1 LGHNA, CDR2 YNFKEQ. CDR3 residues: CASSQERGAGAYGYTF. CDR3 nucleotides: TGTGCCAGCAGCCAAGAAAGAGGGGCGGGGGCCTATGGCTACACCTTC.

V and J are TRBV6-6 and TRBJ1-1; D may be TRBD1 (6 bases). Between the trimmed V and J ends, which lost 5 bases and 6 bases, there was a span of 13 bases. CDR3 length: 13 amino acids. Germline assignment: CDR1 MNHNY and CDR2 SVGAGI (reference sequence). The CDR3 here is CASSPRRGAEAFF. In DNA, the CDR3 is TGTGCCAGCAGTCCCCGCAGGGGTGCTGAAGCTTTCTTT.

This clone occurred a few times. The rearrangement joins TRBV5-1 to TRBJ1-1, with D perhaps TRBD1 (6 bases). Germline loops: CDR1 SGHRS, CDR2 YFSETQ. The germline V and J ends were trimmed by 0 bases and 11 bases, with 14 bases remaining between them. CDR3 size: 13 residues. CDR3 bases: TGCGCCAGCAGCTTGGGGAGGTCAGGGGAGGCTTTCTTT. Translated: CASSLGRSGEAFF.

This clone was detected a few times. The chain links TRBV10-1 to TRBJ1-6; D gene ambiguous. The CDR3 covers 13 residues. Per the germline V gene, CDR1 is WNHNN and CDR2 is SYGVQD (reference sequence). V was shortened by 1 base and J by 8 bases, with 6 bases between the two germline ends. CDR3 protein: CASSEWSDSPLHF. The CDR3 bases are TGCGCCAGCAGTGAGTGGAGTGATTCACCCCTCCACTTT.

The chain recombines TRBV30 with TRBJ1-2; D possibly corresponds to TRBD1 (5 bases). The CDR3 sequence is 12 residues long. Trimming took 1 base from V and 6 from J, leaving 9 bases between them. Looked up from germline, CDR1 is GTSNPN and CDR2 is SVGIG (reference sequence). Here the CDR3 reads CAWSASGHGYTF. CDR3 bases: TGTGCCTGGAGTGCGTCAGGGCATGGCTACACCTTC.

The genes are TRBV30 and TRBJ1-5; the D gene is possibly TRBD1 (5 bases). The ends were cut back, 3 bases at V and 3 bases at J, with 9 bases in the middle. The V gene's germline CDR1 is GTSNPN and CDR2 SVGIG (reference sequence). The CDR3 runs to 13 residues. CDR3 nucleotide sequence: TGTGCCTGGAGCGGCGGGGCCAATCAGCCCCAGCATTTT. It is translated as CAWSGGANQPQHF.

The CDR3 nucleotides read TGTGCCAGCAGCTTAGACAGGGGGGGGACTGAAGCTTTCTTT. Translation: CASSLDRGGTEAFF. This chain joins TRBV11-2 and TRBJ1-1, with 7 nucleotides matching TRBD1. Germline V gives CDR1 SGHAT, CDR2 FQNNGV. The CDR3 runs 14 residues. Trimming took 0 bases from V and 5 from J; bases not matched to a gene: 3.